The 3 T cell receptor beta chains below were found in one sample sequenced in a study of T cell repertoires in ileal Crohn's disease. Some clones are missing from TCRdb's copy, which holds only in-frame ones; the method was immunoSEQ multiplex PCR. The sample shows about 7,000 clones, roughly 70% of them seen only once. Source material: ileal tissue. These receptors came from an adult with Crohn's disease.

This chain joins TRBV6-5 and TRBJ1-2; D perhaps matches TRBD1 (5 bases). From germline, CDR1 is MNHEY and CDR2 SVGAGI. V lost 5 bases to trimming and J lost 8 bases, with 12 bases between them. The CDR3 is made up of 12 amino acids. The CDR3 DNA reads TGTGCCAGCAGTCCTCCGGGGGAGGGCTACACCTTC. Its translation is CASSPPGEGYTF.

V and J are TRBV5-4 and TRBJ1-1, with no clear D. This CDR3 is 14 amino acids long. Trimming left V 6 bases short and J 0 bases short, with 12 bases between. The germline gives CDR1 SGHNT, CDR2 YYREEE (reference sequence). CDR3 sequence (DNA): TGTGCCAGCACCGAACAGCGGGTGAACACTGAAGCTTTCTTT. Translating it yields CASTEQRVNTEAFF.

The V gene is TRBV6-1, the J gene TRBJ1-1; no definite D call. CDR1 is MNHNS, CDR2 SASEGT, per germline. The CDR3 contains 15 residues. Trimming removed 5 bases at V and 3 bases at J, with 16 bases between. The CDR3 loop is CASSPAAMRDTEAFF. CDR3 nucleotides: TGTGCCAGCAGTCCCGCGGCTATGCGGGACACTGAAGCTTTCTTT.